This entry lists 20 T cell receptor beta chains sequenced from one sample in a study of T cells in Graves' hyperthyroidism and ophthalmopathy. RNA transcripts served as the template for amplifying TCR beta CDR3 regions. First-round RT-PCR with HTBI primers amplified the TCR CDR3 region. TCRdb re-analysed the multiplex PCR reads in MiXCR, keeping a single row per CDR3 protein. The table shows 500,000 to 800,000 distinct CDR3 sequences, with less than 45% occurring only once. Sample: peripheral blood or thyroid tissue (not recorded which). These receptors came from an adult man with Graves' disease, either hyperthyroidism or ophthalmopathy (not recorded which).

The chain joins TRBV20-1 to TRBJ1-2; D is possibly TRBD1 (5 bases). V was cut by 0 bases and J by 7 bases, with 18 bases left in between. CDR1 DFQATT and CDR2 SNEGSKA come from the germline V gene (reference sequence). This CDR3 is built from 15 residues. Written as DNA, the CDR3 is TGCAGTGCTAGAGATCTTAGCAGGGCTGTCGGTGGCTACACCTTC. It translates to CSARDLSRAVGGYTF.

The chain links TRBV15 to TRBJ1-4; 7 nucleotides match TRBD1. With 3 bases clipped from V and 3 bases from J, the junction kept 7 bases outside the gene matches. CDR1 LNHNV and CDR2 YYDKDF come from the germline V gene (reference sequence). The CDR3 contains 16 residues. CDR3 DNA sequence: TGTGCCACCAGCAGGGACAGGACGTACTCTAATGAAAAACTGTTTTTT. This encodes CATSRDRTYSNEKLFF.

CDR3 region: CASSRTGGVGQPQHF. Written as DNA, the CDR3 is TGTGCCAGCAGCCGGACAGGGGGAGTTGGTCAGCCCCAGCATTTT. The chain combines TRBV7-6 with TRBJ1-5; 10 positions match TRBD1. J lost 6 bases, V lost 5 bases, and 7 bases had no gene match. CDR1 and CDR2 (germline): SGHVS, FNYEAQ. The CDR3 extends over 15 amino acids.

This clonotype occurred many times. The CDR3 bases are TGTGCCAGCAGGAGCCTAGACAGGGGGCGTCGGACTGAAGCTTTCTTT. This translates into CASRSLDRGRRTEAFF. The chain links TRBV25-1 to TRBJ1-1; TRBD1 agrees at 10 bases. CDR1 MGHDK and CDR2 SYGVNS come from the germline V gene. V was clipped by 6 bases and J by 5 bases; unmatched bases: 12. The CDR3 runs to 16 residues.

This chain joins TRBV12-3 or TRBV12-4 and TRBJ2-2; 11 bases are shared with TRBD2. The CDR3 loop spans 19 amino acids. After removal of 6 bases from V and 6 bases from J, the junction contained 18 bases not matched to a gene. The CDR3 DNA reads TGTGCCAGCAGCCTGCTCACATGGGCTAGCGGGAGGAGCGCCGGGGAGCTGTTTTTT. Protein product: CASSLLTWASGRSAGELFF.

Details on this clonotype: A read error is possible here, since a much larger clone lies one base away. This chain connects TRBV7-9 to TRBJ2-7; no reliable D call. Trimming left V 5 bases short and J 6 bases short, with 8 bases between. This CDR3 is 11 amino acids long. Germline loops: CDR1 SEHNR, CDR2 FQNEAQ (reference sequence). This CDR3 reads CASSQEGEQYF. The CDR3 DNA sequence: TGTGCCAGCAGCCAAGAAGGCGAGCAGTACTTC.

V usage is TRBV20-1 and J usage is TRBJ1-5; D gene ambiguous. Per the germline V gene, CDR1 is DFQATT and CDR2 is SNEGSKA (reference sequence). The CDR3 contains 15 residues. Trimming shortened V by 3 bases and J by 3 bases, and 15 bases separated the two germline ends. CDR3 sequence reads: CSARDGGVSNQPQHF. Written as DNA, the CDR3 is TGCAGTGCTAGGGACGGCGGGGTTTCCAATCAGCCCCAGCATTTT.

The rearrangement links TRBV20-1 to TRBJ1-2, with 9 bases lining up with TRBD1. CDR3 length equals 13 residues. Losses at the gene ends were 6 bases for V and 3 bases for J; bases not matched to a gene: 5. Germline CDR1 and CDR2: DFQATT and SNEGSKA (reference sequence). The CDR3 loop is CSAGTGIDYGYTF. CDR3 nucleotides: TGCAGTGCGGGGACAGGGATCGACTATGGCTACACCTTC.

This clonotype occurred once. J is TRBJ2-5 and V is TRBV19; a weak D match, TRBD1 (6 bases). Germline CDR1 is LNHDA and CDR2 is SQIVND (reference sequence). V was clipped by 3 bases and J by 2 bases, with 13 bases between them. The CDR3 spans 15 residues. CDR3 DNA: TGTGCCAGTAGTATTATTGGGGGACAACAAGAGACCCAGTACTTC. Protein product: CASSIIGGQQETQYF.

The J gene is TRBJ1-1, the V gene TRBV2; no firm D call. This CDR3 spans 12 amino acids. The germline CDR1 and CDR2 sequences are SNHLY and FYNNEI. The ends were cut back, 6 bases at V and 11 bases at J, with 16 bases in the middle. In nucleotides, the CDR3 is TGTGCCAGCAGGGAATTTTCGGGGAGGGCTTTCTTT. It encodes CASREFSGRAFF.

V usage is TRBV14 and J usage is TRBJ1-5; TRBD1 matches at 10 bases. This CDR3 contains 16 residues. J lost 4 bases, V lost 2 bases, and 5 bases had no gene match. The germline CDR1 and CDR2 sequences are SGHDN and FVKESK. The CDR3 here is CASSQSGDRGNQPQHF. The CDR3 DNA reads as TGTGCCAGCAGCCAAAGTGGGGACAGGGGTAATCAGCCCCAGCATTTT.

The rearrangement links TRBV2 to TRBJ1-4; D is uncertain. The CDR3 spans 14 residues. Trimming took off 6 bases at V and 2 bases at J, with 10 bases between the two ends. The germline V gene encodes CDR1 SNHLY and CDR2 FYNNEI. In DNA, the CDR3 is TGTGCCAGCAGAGGTGGAGGGACTAATGAAAAACTGTTTTTT. Protein sequence: CASRGGGTNEKLFF. The full variable domain, in which reference TRBV2 and TRBJ1-4 provide the parts outside the CDR3, is EPEVTQTPSHQVTQMGQEVILRCVPISNHLYFYWYRQILGQKVEFLVSFYNNEISEKSEIFDDQFSVERPDGSNFTLKIRSTKLEDSAMYFCASRGGGTNEKLFFGSGTQLSVL.

This sequence joins TRBV6-5 and TRBJ1-2, with no clear D. This CDR3 region has 12 residues. V lost 10 bases and J lost 4, with 13 bases in between. Germline V gene lookup returns CDR1 MNHEY and CDR2 SVGAGI. This chain's CDR3 is CATLIDAYGYTF. The CDR3 DNA reads TGTGCCACATTGATAGACGCCTATGGCTACACCTTC.

This clonotype was recorded at least ten times. The chain has TRBV29-1 and TRBJ2-5; perhaps D is TRBD1 or TRBD2 (5 bases each). V dropped 4 bases and J dropped 5 bases, with 14 bases sitting between them. There are 13 residues in the CDR3. Germline V lookup: CDR1 SQVTM, CDR2 ANQGSEA. CDR3 in amino acids: CSVGAGSLETQYF. Here the CDR3 DNA reads TGCAGCGTTGGGGCAGGGAGTTTGGAGACCCAGTACTTC.

The rearrangement links TRBV9 to TRBJ1-5, with D possibly TRBD1 on 5 matching bases. The CDR3 loop spans 15 amino acids. The ends were cut back, 3 bases at V and 3 bases at J, with 13 bases in the middle. Germline CDR1 and CDR2: SGDLS and YYNGEE. The CDR3 DNA is TGTGCCAGCAGCGGAGCTGGACAAATCAATCAGCCCCAGCATTTT. Residues: CASSGAGQINQPQHF.

Worth noting for this clonotype: This may stem from a read error, because a much larger clone lies one nucleotide away. The missing conserved phenylalanine or tryptophan at the end of this CDR3 makes a read error likely. This chain connects TRBV7-9 to TRBJ2-5; 8 positions match TRBD2. Unmatched junction bases numbered 9, after V lost 5 bases and J lost 10 bases. The germline V gene encodes CDR1 SEHNR and CDR2 FQNEAQ (reference sequence). This CDR3 region has 13 residues. The CDR3 spells CASSPGGRGDQYL. CDR3 nucleotides: TGTGCCAGCAGCCCCGGAGGGCGGGGGGACCAGTACCTC.

This clonotype turned up a few times. The rearrangement links TRBV20-1 to TRBJ2-7; maybe TRBD1 (6 bases). Germline V CDR1 and CDR2: DFQATT, SNEGSKA (reference sequence). V was clipped by 0 bases and J by 5 bases, with 14 bases between them. This CDR3 has 14 residues. CDR3 in amino acids: CSARDLGAQDEQYF. DNA for the CDR3: TGCAGTGCTAGAGATCTGGGGGCGCAAGACGAGCAGTACTTC.

This chain uses TRBV19 with TRBJ1-1, with unresolved D. The CDR3 is 13 amino acids. The germline CDR1 and CDR2 sequences are LNHDA and SQIVND (reference sequence). V dropped 5 bases and J dropped 3 bases, with 10 bases sitting between them. The CDR3, as DNA: TGTGCCAGTAGTTCTTCGGAGGACACTGAAGCTTTCTTT. Translating it yields CASSSSEDTEAFF.

This clonotype was recorded at least ten times. The chain recombines TRBV25-1 with TRBJ1-2, with D maybe TRBD1 (5 bases). The CDR3 covers 14 residues. V was trimmed by 2 bases and J by 8 bases, leaving 15 bases between them. The germline gives CDR1 MGHDK, CDR2 SYGVNS. The CDR3 loop reads CASSELGGTGGYTF. In DNA form, the CDR3 reads TGTGCCAGCAGTGAACTCGGGGGTACAGGAGGCTACACCTTC.

The V call is TRBV9, the J call TRBJ1-1, with 8 bases that match TRBD1. The CDR3 covers 15 residues. V lost 3 bases, J lost 5 bases, and 9 bases stayed unmatched. Per the germline V gene, CDR1 is SGDLS and CDR2 is YYNGEE. CDR3 loop: CASSAGVRQGTEAFF. In DNA form, the CDR3 reads TGTGCCAGCAGCGCAGGAGTCCGACAGGGGACTGAAGCTTTCTTT.